Below are 28 T cell receptor beta chains sequenced from a single sample in a study of T cell responses to AZD1222 COVID-19 vaccine. Assay: immunoSEQ multiplex PCR; the TCRdb copy retains only in-frame clones and omits some. The sample lists about 110,000 clones, about 92% occurring once. The input for sequencing was peripheral blood, taken 28 days after the second AZD1222 dose. The receptors stem from an adult who received the AZD1222 COVID-19 vaccine.

To note about this clone: Other DNA sequences from this sample encode an identical CDR3 as well. The chain joins TRBV5-1 to TRBJ1-2, with D tentatively TRBD1 (6 bases). This CDR3 spans 14 amino acids. The V end was cut by 0 bases, the J end by 7 bases, with 13 bases between. Germline values: CDR1 SGHRS, CDR2 YFSETQ. CDR3 region: CASSLAGQGPGYTF. CDR3 in DNA: TGCGCCAGCAGCTTGGCGGGGCAGGGGCCTGGCTACACCTTC. The full variable domain, in which reference TRBV5-1 and TRBJ1-2 provide the parts outside the CDR3, is KAGVTQTPRYLIKTRGQQVTLSCSPISGHRSVSWYQQTPGQGLQFLFEYFSETQRNKGNFPGRFSGRQFSNSRSEMNVSTLELGDSALYLCASSLAGQGPGYTFGSGTRLTVV.

This chain links TRBV28 with TRBJ1-2; the match to TRBD1 covers 9 bases. The CDR3 consists of 19 residues. The V and J ends lost 6 bases and 2 bases, in that order; junction bases with no gene match: 19. Germline loops: CDR1 MDHEN, CDR2 SYDVKM. CDR3 coding DNA: TGTGCCAGCAGACCGACAAACCCCCGGGACAGGGCCAGAAACTATGGCTACACCTTC. It encodes CASRPTNPRDRARNYGYTF.

The chain is built from TRBV6-5 and TRBJ1-2, with 10 nucleotides matching TRBD1. The CDR3 contains 13 residues. Germline V gives CDR1 MNHEY, CDR2 SVGAGI. V was pared by 8 bases and J by 4 bases, with 4 bases of the junction left unmatched. The CDR3 DNA reads as TGTGCCAGCGGCCGGGACAGGGGCTATGGCTACACCTTC. The encoded protein is CASGRDRGYGYTF.

This clone occurred once. The genes are TRBV7-2 and TRBJ2-2; D unclear. Trimming removed 3 bases at V and 9 bases at J, with 14 bases between. Germline V lookup: CDR1 SGHTA, CDR2 FQGNSA. The CDR3 consists of 14 residues. The CDR3 region has the DNA TGTGCCAGCAGCTTGATCACATTCGAGCGGGAGCTGTTTTTT. Translated: CASSLITFERELFF.

The V call is TRBV4-1, the J call TRBJ1-5; 8 nucleotides line up with TRBD1. J lost 3 bases, V lost 1 base, and 2 bases had no gene match. Germline CDR1 and CDR2: MGHRA and YSYEKL. The CDR3 contains 15 residues. DNA of the CDR3: TGCGCCAGCAGCCAAGGACAGGGGCTCAATCAGCCCCAGCATTTT. As protein: CASSQGQGLNQPQHF.

The chain carries TRBV15 and TRBJ2-5; D is unclear. Deletions cut 5 bases from V and 4 bases from J, with 5 bases between. Germline V gives CDR1 LNHNV, CDR2 YYDKDF (reference sequence). This CDR3 is 11 amino acids long. DNA for the CDR3: TGTGCCACCAGCTCTCGAGAGACCCAGTACTTC. It encodes CATSSRETQYF.

V and J are TRBV29-1 and TRBJ1-3; no firm D call. The V and J ends lost 6 bases and 4 bases respectively, with 13 bases between them. CDR3 length equals 13 residues. Germline V gene sequence: CDR1 SQVTM, CDR2 ANQGSEA. The CDR3 sequence: CSVPGPSGNTIYF. DNA of the CDR3: TGCAGCGTCCCCGGTCCCTCGGGAAACACCATATATTTT.

This chain connects TRBV2 to TRBJ2-1; the D is unclear. The V and J ends lost 0 bases and 10 bases respectively, with 7 bases between them. CDR3 length equals 12 residues. The germline gives CDR1 SNHLY, CDR2 FYNNEI. For the CDR3, the DNA is TGTGCCAGCAGTGAAGCTTTGTGGGAGCAGTTCTTC. Translation gives CASSEALWEQFF.

V is TRBV3-1 (or the pseudogene TRBV3-2) and J is TRBJ2-1, with 10 nucleotides matching TRBD1. Trimming cost V 3 bases and J 7 bases; bases outside gene matches: 6. The CDR3 sequence is 15 residues long. Germline CDR1 and CDR2: LGHDT and YNNKEL (reference sequence). The CDR3 coding sequence is TGTGCCAGCAGCCATATTGGGACAGGGGTAAATGAGCAGTTCTTC. It specifies CASSHIGTGVNEQFF.

V usage is TRBV7-8 and J usage is TRBJ1-1; TRBD1 aligns across 7 bases. CDR1 is SGHVS, CDR2 FQNEAQ, per germline. V dropped 5 bases and J dropped 8; count of bases not matched to a gene: 11. CDR3 length equals 14 residues. The CDR3 is CASSIGTATKEAFF. CDR3 bases: TGTGCCAGCAGCATTGGGACAGCCACTAAGGAAGCTTTCTTT.

The V gene is TRBV6-5, the J gene TRBJ1-5, with 8 bases identical to TRBD1. Germline V gene lookup returns CDR1 MNHEY and CDR2 SVGAGI. CDR3 size: 15 residues. J gave up 6 bases and V 8 bases, and 12 bases lay outside the gene matches. CDR3 nucleotide sequence: TGTGCCAGCCGAAAATACAGGGGGGAGAGTCAGCCCCAGCATTTT. It is translated as CASRKYRGESQPQHF.

The V call is TRBV4-2, the J call TRBJ2-1; the match to TRBD2 covers 12 bases. Germline CDR1 reads LGHNA; CDR2 reads YNFKEQ. The CDR3 contains 20 residues. Germline trimming cut 1 base from V and 1 base from J; bases unmatched to any gene: 11. In DNA form, the CDR3 reads TGTGCCAGCAGCCAAGGACTAGCGGGAGAAGGTGCCGCGTCCTACAATGAGCAGTTCTTC. Protein: CASSQGLAGEGAASYNEQFF.

The chain couples TRBV6-4 to TRBJ1-4; possible D gene TRBD1, 6 bases. Per germline, CDR1 MRHNA and CDR2 SNTAGT. Trimming removed 7 bases from V and 3 bases from J, with 18 bases in between. The CDR3 extends over 16 amino acids. Here the CDR3 reads CASTSTGYVANEKLFF. CDR3 nucleotides: TGTGCCAGCACCAGCACAGGGTATGTGGCTAATGAAAAACTGTTTTTT.

The chain carries TRBV18 and TRBJ1-1; no definite D call. With 1 base removed from V and 4 bases from J, the gap between germline ends came to 10 bases. There are 14 residues in the CDR3. Germline V gene lookup returns CDR1 KGHSH and CDR2 LQKENI. CDR3 in amino acids: CASSPQTGGTEAFF. As DNA, the CDR3 is TGTGCCAGCTCACCACAAACCGGCGGCACTGAAGCTTTCTTT.

This clone was seen just once. The chain has TRBV6-1 and TRBJ2-3; 7 bases are a match to TRBD1. The V segment lost 2 bases and the J segment 6 bases; nucleotides outside the gene matches: 8. Germline CDR1 is MNHNS and CDR2 is SASEGT. The length of the CDR3 is 15 residues. This chain's CDR3 is CASSERRGGSDTQYF. The CDR3 DNA reads as TGTGCCAGCAGTGAACGTAGAGGGGGCTCCGATACGCAGTATTTT.

J is TRBJ1-3 and V is TRBV3-1 (or the pseudogene TRBV3-2); tentative D call: TRBD1 (6 bases). This CDR3 has 13 amino acids. The V gene's germline CDR1 is LGHDT and CDR2 YNNKEL (reference sequence). Trimming left V 1 base short and J 7 bases short, with 8 bases between. As DNA, the CDR3 is TGTGCCAGCAGCCAAGCGGGGGCCAACACCATATATTTT. It yields the protein CASSQAGANTIYF.

The rearrangement joins TRBV5-1 to TRBJ1-1; 7 nucleotides align to TRBD1. V lost 2 bases and J lost 2; bases outside the gene matches: 9. CDR1 and CDR2 from the germline V gene are SGHRS and YFSETQ. This CDR3 has 16 residues. CDR3 protein: CASSFRLRQGNTEAFF. Here the CDR3 DNA reads TGCGCCAGCAGCTTTAGGTTAAGACAGGGCAACACTGAAGCTTTCTTT.

The J gene is TRBJ2-7, the V gene TRBV28; D unresolved. Germline V gene data show CDR1 as MDHEN and CDR2 as SYDVKM. CDR3 size: 15 residues. Trimming took off 7 bases at V and 0 bases at J, with 16 bases between the two ends. In DNA, the CDR3 is TGTGCCAGCAATCCTAATCCCATCAGCTCCTACGAGCAGTACTTC. Its protein is CASNPNPISSYEQYF.

The genes are TRBV6-1 and TRBJ1-6; D might be TRBD1 (5 bases). Germline loops: CDR1 MNHNS, CDR2 SASEGT. V lost 1 base, J lost 14 bases, and 15 bases lay in between. The CDR3 is 14 residues long. The CDR3 sequence: CASSEGGRVGSLHF. The CDR3 region has the DNA TGTGCCAGCAGTGAAGGGGGCAGGGTTGGGTCCCTCCACTTT.

The genes are TRBV23-1 and TRBJ2-6, with 7 nucleotides matching TRBD1. TRBV23-1 is recorded as an ORF, its role being uncertain. The CDR3 extends over 19 amino acids. After removal of 4 bases from V and 0 bases from J, the junction contained 12 bases not matched to a gene. The CDR3 nucleotides are TGCGCCAGCAGTCGGCTTCGGGACAGAAAGAGCTCTGGGGCCAACGTCCTGACTTTC. The encoded protein is CASSRLRDRKSSGANVLTF.

The rearrangement links TRBV4-3 to TRBJ2-7; 8 nucleotides match TRBD1. The CDR3 is 13 residues long. The V gene end was trimmed by 0 bases and the J gene end by 12 bases; junction bases not matched to a gene: 7. Germline assignment: CDR1 LGHNA and CDR2 YSLEER. The CDR3 DNA sequence: TGCGCCAGCAGCCAAGAACAGGGGGGACTCCTGTACTTC. Protein: CASSQEQGGLLYF.

The chain carries TRBV6-5 and TRBJ1-3; no reliable D call. This CDR3 is built from 15 residues. The germline V and J ends were trimmed by 7 bases and 0 bases, with 13 bases remaining between them. Per the germline V gene, CDR1 is MNHEY and CDR2 is SVGAGI. This chain's CDR3 is CASTYLRGSGNTIYF. The CDR3 DNA is TGTGCCAGCACCTACCTACGGGGCTCTGGAAACACCATATATTTT.

This chain joins TRBV10-3 and TRBJ1-6; D gene ambiguous. The CDR3 consists of 15 residues. With 0 bases removed from V and 4 bases from J, the gap between germline ends came to 7 bases. CDR1 and CDR2 (germline): ENHRY, SYGVKD. CDR3 sequence: CAISESDTYNSPLHF. The CDR3 DNA follows: TGTGCCATCAGTGAGTCTGACACTTATAATTCACCCCTCCACTTT.

The chain joins TRBV24-1 to TRBJ2-1, with a possible D match to TRBD2 (6 bases). V lost 9 bases to trimming and J lost 5 bases, with 19 bases between them. The CDR3 has 15 residues. Looked up from germline, CDR1 is KGHDR and CDR2 is SFDVKD. As DNA, the CDR3 is TGTGCCACCTCCCGGGTCTCCGCGGGAAACAATGAGCAGTTCTTC. Translating it yields CATSRVSAGNNEQFF.

This rearrangement joins TRBV4-2 to TRBJ1-1; 8 bases are a match to TRBD1. Germline CDR1 is LGHNA and CDR2 is YNFKEQ. The V segment lost 0 bases and the J segment 10 bases; nucleotides outside the gene matches: 10. The CDR3 consists of 15 residues. The CDR3, as DNA: TGTGCCAGCAGCCAAGATCCGGACAGGGTTCAGGGAGCTTTCTTT. Its protein is CASSQDPDRVQGAFF.

This clone has a single count. The rearrangement uses TRBV19 and TRBJ2-3; maybe TRBD1 (5 bases). Germline V gene data show CDR1 as LNHDA and CDR2 as SQIVND (reference sequence). V was pared by 2 bases and J by 4 bases, with 13 bases between. This CDR3 comprises 15 residues. CDR3 sequence: CASSIPGRAPDTQYF. In DNA form, the CDR3 reads TGTGCCAGTAGTATACCTGGCAGGGCCCCAGATACGCAGTATTTT.

The rearrangement links TRBV30 to TRBJ1-5, with no clear D. The CDR3 is 13 residues long. The germline V gene encodes CDR1 GTSNPN and CDR2 SVGIG (reference sequence). V lost 2 bases and J lost 1, with 6 bases in between. CDR3 in DNA: TGTGCCTGGAGTAGCACGAGCAATCAGCCCCAGCATTTT. This sequence encodes CAWSSTSNQPQHF.

The chain couples TRBV6-1 to TRBJ1-1, with no clear D. V dropped 1 base and J dropped 1 base, with 7 bases sitting between them. The germline V gene encodes CDR1 MNHNS and CDR2 SASEGT. The CDR3 runs to 14 residues. CDR3 bases: TGTGCCAGCAGTGAAGGGAAGCGGAACACTGAAGCTTTCTTT. Translated: CASSEGKRNTEAFF.